A selection of T cell receptor beta chains follows, all from one sample in a study of cytomegalovirus exposure and HLA in healthy donors. Repertoires were generated with immunoSEQ multiplex PCR, while TCRdb's copy carries only in-frame clones and drops some. Of over 150,000 clones listed, about four fifths are singletons. Sequenced material: PBMCs. These receptors originate from a man aged 30 to 39 in good health and CMV-seropositive. The CDR3 runs from the conserved cysteine through the conserved F or W. The D gene is left open where the match is weak. Expanded clones get a size class; other rows say once, few or many, or leave the size out.

v_call	j_call	cdr3_length	d_call	clone_size	cdr3_aa	cdr3_nt
TRBV11-2	TRBJ1-3	16	NA	NA	CASSLGAGATGNTIYF	TGTGCCAGCAGCTTAGGGGCAGGGGCTACTGGAAACACCATATATTTT
TRBV10-3	TRBJ2-3	13	NA	NA	CAISTAQADTQYF	TGTGCCATCAGTACCGCGCAGGCAGATACGCAGTATTTT
TRBV30	TRBJ2-7	11	NA	few	CAWSVSREQYF	TGTGCCTGGAGTGTATCCCGGGAGCAGTACTTC
TRBV11-2	TRBJ2-3	16	TRBD1	once	CASSLGTGGGTRTQYF	TGTGCCAGCAGCTTAGGGACAGGGGGGGGCACACGGACGCAGTATTTT
TRBV27	TRBJ2-3	16	TRBD2	NA	CASSYRGLASTDTQYF	TGTGCCAGCAGTTACCGGGGACTAGCGAGCACAGATACGCAGTATTTT
TRBV5-1	TRBJ2-2	14	NA	NA	CASSPVAVTGELFF	TGCGCCAGCAGCCCCGTGGCTGTCACCGGGGAGCTGTTTTTT
TRBV28	TRBJ1-2	14	TRBD1	NA	CASSIGQESYGYTF	TGTGCCAGCAGTATAGGACAGGAGTCTTATGGCTACACCTTC
TRBV7-9	TRBJ2-1	15	NA	NA	CSSSLGGVPYNEQFF	TGTTCCAGCAGCTTAGGGGGGGTCCCCTACAATGAGCAGTTCTTC
TRBV15	TRBJ2-3	16	TRBD2	once	CATRGLTSGRTDTQYF	TGTGCCACCAGGGGACTCACTAGCGGCCGCACAGATACGCAGTATTTT
TRBV15	TRBJ2-1	16	TRBD2	NA	CATSREIGTSGRAQFF	TGTGCCACCAGCAGAGAAATCGGGACTAGCGGGAGGGCCCAGTTCTTC
TRBV2	TRBJ1-2	14	NA	few	CASSADPGFYGYTF	TGTGCCAGCAGCGCGGACCCGGGATTCTATGGCTACACCTTC
TRBV18	TRBJ2-1	14	TRBD2	NA	CASSTSGGNNEQFF	TGTGCCAGCTCAACTAGCGGGGGCAATAATGAGCAGTTCTTC
TRBV7-9	TRBJ2-7	16	TRBD2	few	CASSSGTSGVSYEQYF	TGTGCCAGCAGCTCTGGGACTAGCGGGGTCTCCTACGAGCAGTACTTC
TRBV18	TRBJ1-2	15	NA	NA	CASSPTGDFNYGYTF	TGTGCCAGCTCACCAACAGGCGACTTTAACTATGGCTACACCTTC
TRBV30	TRBJ1-1	13	NA	NA	CAWSVAVNTEAFF	TGTGCCTGGAGTGTAGCGGTGAACACTGAAGCTTTCTTT
TRBV6-1	TRBJ2-1	16	TRBD2	NA	CASSEAGLVTYNEQFF	TGTGCCAGCAGTGAAGCGGGACTAGTCACCTACAATGAGCAGTTCTTC
TRBV18	TRBJ1-1	13	NA	NA	CASSSPGNTEAFF	TGTGCCAGCTCATCCCCCGGGAACACTGAAGCTTTCTTT
TRBV19	TRBJ2-7	12	NA	few	CASMDGGHEQYF	TGTGCCAGTATGGATGGGGGCCACGAGCAGTACTTC
TRBV30	TRBJ2-5	14	TRBD2	NA	CAWSKTSGKETQYF	TGTGCCTGGAGTAAAACTAGCGGAAAAGAGACCCAGTACTTC
TRBV11-1	TRBJ2-5	14	TRBD1	NA	CASSFAGGLETQYF	TGTGCCAGCAGCTTCGCAGGGGGCCTAGAGACCCAGTACTTC
TRBV6-1	TRBJ2-7	14	NA	NA	CASSEALNMREQYF	TGTGCCAGCAGTGAAGCCTTAAATATGAGGGAGCAGTACTTC
TRBV9	TRBJ1-4	14	NA	NA	CASSSGTPNEKLFF	TGTGCCAGCAGCTCAGGGACACCTAATGAAAAACTGTTTTTT
TRBV4-1	TRBJ2-7	15	TRBD1	NA	CASSLPPAGGHEQYF	TGCGCCAGCAGCCTTCCCCCGGCAGGGGGCCACGAGCAGTACTTC
TRBV7-9	TRBJ1-4	16	TRBD1	NA	CASSFGGTAVNEKLFF	TGTGCCAGCAGCTTCGGAGGGACAGCAGTTAATGAAAAACTGTTTTTT